The clone carrying this T cell receptor (beta chain) was found many times. Its target is unknown. Produced via immunoSEQ multiplex PCR; TCRdb's table is partial and in-frame only. This sample has 800,000 to 1,200,000 clones, with 75% to 85% found just once. The data are from a study of shared clonotypes between healthy human individuals. Trimming stripped 8 bases from V and 0 bases from J, with 14 bases between. CDR3 length: 15 amino acids. CDR1 and CDR2 from the germline V gene are MGHDK and SYGVNS. Study-level points and caveats: Lower generation probabilities were found for non-shared clonotypes than for those shared by all four donors.

There were no recent acute infections or vaccinations among the donors, who were healthy HIV-negative adults. The TCR comes from a man younger than 35 in good health. Some clones in this sample may be carry-over from other donors' samples. The gene calls are TRBV25-1 and TRBJ1-3, with no clear D. Sample: memory CD4+ T cells from PBMCs. Documented subset: CD45RA-negative fraction. The CDR3 here is CASQPPGYSGNTIYF. In nucleotides, the CDR3 is TGTGCCAGCCAACCACCGGGTTACTCTGGAAACACCATATATTTT.